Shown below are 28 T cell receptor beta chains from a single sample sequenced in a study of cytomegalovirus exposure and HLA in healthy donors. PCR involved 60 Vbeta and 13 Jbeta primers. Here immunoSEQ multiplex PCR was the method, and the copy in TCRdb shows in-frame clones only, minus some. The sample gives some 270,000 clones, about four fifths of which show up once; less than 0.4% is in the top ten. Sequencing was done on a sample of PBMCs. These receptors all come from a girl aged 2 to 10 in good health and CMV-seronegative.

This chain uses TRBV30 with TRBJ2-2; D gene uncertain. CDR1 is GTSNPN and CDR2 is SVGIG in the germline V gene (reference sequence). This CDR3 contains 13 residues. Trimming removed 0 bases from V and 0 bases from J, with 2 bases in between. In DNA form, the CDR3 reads TGTGCCTGGAGTGTCACGAACACCGGGGAGCTGTTTTTT. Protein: CAWSVTNTGELFF.

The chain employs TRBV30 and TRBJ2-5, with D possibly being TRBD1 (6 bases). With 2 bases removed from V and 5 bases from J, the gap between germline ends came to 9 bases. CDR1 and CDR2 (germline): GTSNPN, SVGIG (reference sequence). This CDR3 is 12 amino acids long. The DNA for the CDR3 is TGTGCCTGGAGTCAGGGGTCGGAGACCCAGTACTTC. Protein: CAWSQGSETQYF.

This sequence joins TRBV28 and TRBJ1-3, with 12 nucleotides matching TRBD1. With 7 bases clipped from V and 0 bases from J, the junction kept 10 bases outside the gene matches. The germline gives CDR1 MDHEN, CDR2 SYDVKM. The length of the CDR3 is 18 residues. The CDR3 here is CASIGTGGFMSSGNTIYF. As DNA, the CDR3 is TGTGCCAGCATCGGGACAGGGGGCTTTATGAGCTCTGGAAACACCATATATTTT.

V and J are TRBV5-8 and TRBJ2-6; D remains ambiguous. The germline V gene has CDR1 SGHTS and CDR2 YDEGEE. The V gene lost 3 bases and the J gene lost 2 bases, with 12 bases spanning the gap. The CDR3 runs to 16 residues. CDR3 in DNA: TGTGCCAGCAGCTCGCGAGACGGAGCTGGGGCCAACGTCCTGACTTTC. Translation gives CASSSRDGAGANVLTF.

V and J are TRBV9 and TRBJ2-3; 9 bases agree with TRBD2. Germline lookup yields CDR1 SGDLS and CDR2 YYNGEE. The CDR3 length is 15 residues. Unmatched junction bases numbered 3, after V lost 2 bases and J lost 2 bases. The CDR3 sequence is CASSVTSGVTDTQYF. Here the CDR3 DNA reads TGTGCCAGCAGCGTGACTAGCGGAGTCACAGATACGCAGTATTTT.

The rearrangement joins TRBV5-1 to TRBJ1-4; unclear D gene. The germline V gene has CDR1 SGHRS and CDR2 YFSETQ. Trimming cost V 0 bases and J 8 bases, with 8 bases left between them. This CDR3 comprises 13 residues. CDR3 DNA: TGCGCCAGCAGCTTGGCCCAAGAGGAAAAACTGTTTTTT. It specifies CASSLAQEEKLFF.

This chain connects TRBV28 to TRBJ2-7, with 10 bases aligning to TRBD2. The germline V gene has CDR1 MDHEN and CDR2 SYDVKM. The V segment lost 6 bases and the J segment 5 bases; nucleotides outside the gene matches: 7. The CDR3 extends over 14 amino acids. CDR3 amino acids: CASSLSGGPDEQYF. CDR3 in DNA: TGTGCCAGCAGCCTTAGCGGGGGGCCCGACGAGCAGTACTTC.

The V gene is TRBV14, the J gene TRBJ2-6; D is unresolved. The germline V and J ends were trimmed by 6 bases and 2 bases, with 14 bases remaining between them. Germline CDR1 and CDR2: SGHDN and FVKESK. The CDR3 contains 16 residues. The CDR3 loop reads CASSPRPGAGANVLTF. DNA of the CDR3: TGTGCCAGCAGTCCTAGACCTGGCGCTGGGGCCAACGTCCTGACTTTC.

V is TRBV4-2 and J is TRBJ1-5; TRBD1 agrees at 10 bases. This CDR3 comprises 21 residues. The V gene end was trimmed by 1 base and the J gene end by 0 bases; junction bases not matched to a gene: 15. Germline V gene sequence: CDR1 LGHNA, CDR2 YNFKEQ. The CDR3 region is CASSQGLWTGGPVYSNQPQHF. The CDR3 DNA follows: TGTGCCAGCAGCCAAGGACTGTGGACAGGGGGTCCCGTTTATAGCAATCAGCCCCAGCATTTT.

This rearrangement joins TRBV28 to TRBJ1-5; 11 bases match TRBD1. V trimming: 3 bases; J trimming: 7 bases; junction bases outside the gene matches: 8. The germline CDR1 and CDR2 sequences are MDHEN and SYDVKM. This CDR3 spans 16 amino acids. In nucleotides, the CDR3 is TGTGCCAGCAGTTTGGCCGGGACAGGGGGTCGGCAGCCCCAGCATTTT. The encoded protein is CASSLAGTGGRQPQHF.

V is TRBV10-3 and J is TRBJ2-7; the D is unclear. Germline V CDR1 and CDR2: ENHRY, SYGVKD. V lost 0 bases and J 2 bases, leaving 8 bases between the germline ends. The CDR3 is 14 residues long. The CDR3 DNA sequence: TGTGCCATCAGTGAGTCTTCACAGCCCTACGAGCAGTACTTC. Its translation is CAISESSQPYEQYF.

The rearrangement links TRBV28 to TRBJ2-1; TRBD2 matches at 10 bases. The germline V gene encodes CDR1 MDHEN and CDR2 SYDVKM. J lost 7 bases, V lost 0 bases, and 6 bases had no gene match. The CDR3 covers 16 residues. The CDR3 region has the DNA TGTGCCAGCAGTTTATGGGCTAGCGGGGGTTTGAATGAGCAGTTCTTC. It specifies CASSLWASGGLNEQFF.

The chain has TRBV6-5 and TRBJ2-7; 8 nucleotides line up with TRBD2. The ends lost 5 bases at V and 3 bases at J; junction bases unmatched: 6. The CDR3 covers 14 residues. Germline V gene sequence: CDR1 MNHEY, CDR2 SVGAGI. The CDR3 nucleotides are TGTGCCAGCAGTCGGTTAGCGGGGCGCTACGAGCAGTACTTC. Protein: CASSRLAGRYEQYF.

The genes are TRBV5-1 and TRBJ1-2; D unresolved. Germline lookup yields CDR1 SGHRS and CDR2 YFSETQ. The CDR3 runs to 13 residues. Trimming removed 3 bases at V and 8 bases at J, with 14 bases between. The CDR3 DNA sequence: TGCGCCAGCAGCTCCCCTAATGCGGAAGGCTACACCTTC. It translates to CASSSPNAEGYTF.

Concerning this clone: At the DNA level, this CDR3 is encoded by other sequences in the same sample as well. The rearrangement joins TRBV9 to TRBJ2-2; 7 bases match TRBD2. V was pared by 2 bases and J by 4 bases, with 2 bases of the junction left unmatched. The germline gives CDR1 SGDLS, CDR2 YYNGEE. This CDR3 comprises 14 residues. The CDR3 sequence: CASSVGGGTGELFF. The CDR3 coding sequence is TGTGCCAGCAGCGTGGGGGGGGGCACCGGGGAGCTGTTTTTT.

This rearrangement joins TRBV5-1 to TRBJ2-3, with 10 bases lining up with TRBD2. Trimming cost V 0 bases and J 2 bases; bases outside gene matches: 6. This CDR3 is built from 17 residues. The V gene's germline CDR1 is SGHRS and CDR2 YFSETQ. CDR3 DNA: TGCGCCAGCAGCTTGGGAGCTAGCGGGGGCTACACAGATACGCAGTATTTT. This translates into CASSLGASGGYTDTQYF. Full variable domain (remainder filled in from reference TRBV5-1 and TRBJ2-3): KAGVTQTPRYLIKTRGQQVTLSCSPISGHRSVSWYQQTPGQGLQFLFEYFSETQRNKGNFPGRFSGRQFSNSRSEMNVSTLELGDSALYLCASSLGASGGYTDTQYFGPGTRLTVL.

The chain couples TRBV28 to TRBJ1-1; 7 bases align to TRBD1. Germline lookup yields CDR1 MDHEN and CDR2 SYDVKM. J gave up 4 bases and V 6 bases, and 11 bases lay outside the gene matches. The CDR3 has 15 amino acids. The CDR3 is CASRGTQGSGTEAFF. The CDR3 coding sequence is TGTGCCAGCAGGGGTACACAGGGGTCGGGCACTGAAGCTTTCTTT.

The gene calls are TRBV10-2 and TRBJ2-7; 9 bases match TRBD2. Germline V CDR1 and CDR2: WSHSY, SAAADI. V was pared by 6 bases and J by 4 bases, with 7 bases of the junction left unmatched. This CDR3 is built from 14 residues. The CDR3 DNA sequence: TGCGCCAGCAGCCGAGCGGGAGGAGGATACGAGCAGTACTTC. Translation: CASSRAGGGYEQYF.

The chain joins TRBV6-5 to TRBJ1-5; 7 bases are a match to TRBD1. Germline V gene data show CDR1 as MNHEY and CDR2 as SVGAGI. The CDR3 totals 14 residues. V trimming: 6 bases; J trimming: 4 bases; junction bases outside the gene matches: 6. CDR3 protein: CASRRTGGNQPQHF. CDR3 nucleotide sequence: TGTGCCAGCAGGCGGACAGGCGGGAATCAGCCCCAGCATTTT.

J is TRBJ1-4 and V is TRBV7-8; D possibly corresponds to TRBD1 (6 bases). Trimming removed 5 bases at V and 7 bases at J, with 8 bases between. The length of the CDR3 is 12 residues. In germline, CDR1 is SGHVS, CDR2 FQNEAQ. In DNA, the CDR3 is TGTGCCAGCAGCCCGGACAGTGAAAAACTGTTTTTT. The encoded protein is CASSPDSEKLFF.

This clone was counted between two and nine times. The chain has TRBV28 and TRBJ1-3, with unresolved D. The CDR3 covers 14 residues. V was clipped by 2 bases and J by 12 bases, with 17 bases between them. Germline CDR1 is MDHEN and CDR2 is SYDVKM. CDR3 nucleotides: TGTGCCAGCAGTTTAGGCCCCATTATGGTGTTCATATATTTT. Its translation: CASSLGPIMVFIYF.

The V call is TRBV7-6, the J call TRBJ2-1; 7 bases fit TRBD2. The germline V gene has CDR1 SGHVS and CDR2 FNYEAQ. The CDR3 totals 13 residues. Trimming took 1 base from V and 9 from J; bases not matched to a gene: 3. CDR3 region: CASSLGGGSEQFF. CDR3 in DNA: TGTGCCAGCAGCTTAGGGGGGGGTAGTGAGCAGTTCTTC. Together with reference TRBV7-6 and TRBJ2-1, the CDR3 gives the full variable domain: GAGVSQSPRYKVTKRGQDVALRCDPISGHVSLYWYRQALGQGPEFLTYFNYEAQQDKSGLPNDRFSAERPEGSISTLTIQRTEQRDSAMYRCASSLGGGSEQFFGPGTRLTVL.

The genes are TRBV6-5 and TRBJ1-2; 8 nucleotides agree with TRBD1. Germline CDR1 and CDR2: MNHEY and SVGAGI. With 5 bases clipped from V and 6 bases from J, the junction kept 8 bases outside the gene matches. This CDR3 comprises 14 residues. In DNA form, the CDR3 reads TGTGCCAGCAGTATATACAGGGGGAAGAATGGCTACACCTTC. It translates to CASSIYRGKNGYTF.

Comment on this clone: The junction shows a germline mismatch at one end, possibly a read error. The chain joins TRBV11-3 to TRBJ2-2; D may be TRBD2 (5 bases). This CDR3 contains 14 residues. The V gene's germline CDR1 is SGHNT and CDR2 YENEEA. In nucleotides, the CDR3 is TGTGCCAGCAGCGTAGAATCGGGAAGCCGGGAGCTGTTTTTT. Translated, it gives CASSVESGSRELFF.

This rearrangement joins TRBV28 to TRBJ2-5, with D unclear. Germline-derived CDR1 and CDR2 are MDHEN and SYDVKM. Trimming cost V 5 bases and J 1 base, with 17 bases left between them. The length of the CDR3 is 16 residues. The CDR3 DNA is TGTGCCAGCAGTAACCTTATGGGCAGGCTCCAAGAGACCCAGTACTTC. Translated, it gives CASSNLMGRLQETQYF. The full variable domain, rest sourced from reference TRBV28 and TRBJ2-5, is DVKVTQSSRYLVKRTGEKVFLECVQDMDHENMFWYRQDPGLGLRLIYFSYDVKMKEKGDIPEGYSVSREKKERFSLILESASTNQTSMYLCASSNLMGRLQETQYFGPGTRLLVL.

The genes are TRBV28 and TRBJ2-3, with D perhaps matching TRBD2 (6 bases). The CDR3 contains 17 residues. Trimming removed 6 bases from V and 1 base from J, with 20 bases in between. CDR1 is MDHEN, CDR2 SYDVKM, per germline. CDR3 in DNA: TGTGCCAGCAGCCGGGGGTGGTTTTTTGGGGGCACAGATACGCAGTATTTT. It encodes CASSRGWFFGGTDTQYF.

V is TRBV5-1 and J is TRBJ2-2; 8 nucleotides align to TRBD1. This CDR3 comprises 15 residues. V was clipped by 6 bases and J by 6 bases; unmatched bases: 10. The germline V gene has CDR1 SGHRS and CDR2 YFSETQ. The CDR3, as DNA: TGCGCCAGCACCCCGGACAGGGTTAACGCCGGGGAGCTGTTTTTT. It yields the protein CASTPDRVNAGELFF.

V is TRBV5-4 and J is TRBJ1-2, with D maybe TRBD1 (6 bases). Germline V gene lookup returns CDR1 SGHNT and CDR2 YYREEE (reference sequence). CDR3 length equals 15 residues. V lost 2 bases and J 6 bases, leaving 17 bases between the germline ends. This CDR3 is CASSFTGNRADGYTF. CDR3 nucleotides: TGTGCCAGCAGCTTTACCGGGAACAGGGCTGATGGCTACACCTTC.